The rows below give T cell receptor beta chains drawn from one sample of a study of blood T cells in healthy people across ages. Via MiXCR, TCRdb re-called the 5' RACE reads, giving one row per CDR3 protein. The sample contains approximately 960,000 distinct CDR3 sequences, almost 30% of which appear only once. The sample also formed part of further work on T cells of mothers and their children.

Sequencing used blood. These receptors were collected from a woman in her forties in good health. Each CDR3 is given with its conserved first and last residue. Each record gives: V gene, J gene, CDR3 protein.

TRBV7-2,TRBJ2-7,CASSARDKNRNEQYF
TRBV5-1,TRBJ2-7,CASNLESAYEQYF
TRBV27,TRBJ2-1,CASSFTLAGEQFF
TRBV28,TRBJ1-2,CASRADLRAYGYTF
TRBV4-3,TRBJ2-3,CASSQVTGASDTQYF
TRBV11-1,TRBJ2-6,CASSSGTSGGATSGANVLTF
TRBV7-9,TRBJ1-2,CASPAGTGDGYTF
TRBV5-1,TRBJ1-2,CASRPGQGDAGYTF
TRBV5-1,TRBJ2-6,CASTLGQGNVLTF
TRBV5-5,TRBJ2-5,CASSLAAGQGRETQYF
TRBV29-1,TRBJ1-5,CSVRTGAGQPQHF
TRBV20-1,TRBJ1-1,CSATRDRVLNTEAFF
TRBV15,TRBJ1-5,CATSRGVKGWSNQPQHF
TRBV12-3/TRBV12-4,TRBJ1-1,CASHSGGPTNTEAFF
TRBV20-1,TRBJ2-7,CSAKGGTDSYEQYF
TRBV4-3,TRBJ1-1,CASSQITGTGTEAFF
TRBV12-3/TRBV12-4,TRBJ1-3,CASSLAPDSGNTIYF
TRBV7-9,TRBJ1-1,CVSSPASGGNTEAFF
TRBV20-1,TRBJ1-2,CSAREDRVSYGYTF
TRBV10-3,TRBJ1-1,CAISDRAGARNTEAFF
TRBV3-1,TRBJ2-7,CASSQVPLGSAYEQYF
TRBV11-2,TRBJ1-6,CASSLVGQGDSPLHF
TRBV28,TRBJ2-1,CASSRDRVSNEQFF
TRBV20-1,TRBJ2-6,CSAINPSGANVLTF
TRBV20-1,TRBJ2-1,CSARSWGKHNEQFF
TRBV20-1,TRBJ1-4,CSARETTGATNEKLFF
TRBV6-2/TRBV6-3,TRBJ1-1,CASSKIQDSLNTEAFF
TRBV28,TRBJ2-1,CASRSGSGLSNEQFF
TRBV10-3,TRBJ2-5,CAVSTGLADTQYF
TRBV7-2,TRBJ2-5,CASSRTLLAGGPYNQETQYF
TRBV9,TRBJ2-7,CASSTSGAEQYF
TRBV5-1,TRBJ1-4,CASSSLGIGSNEKLFF
TRBV10-3,TRBJ2-7,CATSLALGTYEQYF
TRBV11-2,TRBJ2-5,CASSLLGTGAETQYF
TRBV5-1,-,CASSSHQETQFF
TRBV4-1,TRBJ2-3,CASSRGQGTGTQYF
TRBV28,TRBJ2-7,CASRPPSGRSYEQYF
TRBV12-3/TRBV12-4,TRBJ1-6,CASSLQQKNSPLHF
TRBV7-8,TRBJ1-5,CASSLLDSNQPQHF
TRBV28,TRBJ1-5,CASCPGGQGVGQPQHF
TRBV9,TRBJ1-2,CASSAYRELPYGYTF